Many counts were recorded for the clone carrying this TCR beta chain. The antigen is not known. Researchers amplified the TCR beta CDR3 regions from RNA transcripts. RT-PCR in the first round (using the HTBI primer set) targeted the TCR CDR3. TCRdb re-analysed the multiplex PCR reads in MiXCR, keeping a single row per CDR3 protein. The sample lists over 550,000 distinct CDR3 sequences; approximately 15% were seen once. This record belongs to a study of T cells in Graves' hyperthyroidism and ophthalmopathy. Whole-study findings and limits: A 13 V-J signature model discriminated ophthalmopathy versus stable hyperthyroidism. Most thyroid-expanded clonotypes above 0.001 were also found in blood.

Per germline, CDR1 MNHEY and CDR2 SVGEGT. The CDR3 length is 18 residues. V shed 0 bases, J shed 0 bases, and the junction held 7 bases outside the gene matches. Input material: blood. The receptor's source is a young woman with Graves' hyperthyroidism. This sequence joins TRBV6-2 or TRBV6-3 and TRBJ2-7; 11 nucleotides match TRBD2. CDR3 region: CASSYSRLAGTDSYEQYF. The DNA for the CDR3 is TGTGCCAGCAGTTACTCGAGACTAGCGGGGACTGACTCCTACGAGCAGTACTTC.